Following are 17 T cell receptor beta chains from one sample sequenced in a study of blood T cell repertoires in COVID-19. Sequencing was performed with immunoSEQ multiplex PCR; in TCRdb, only in-frame clones are kept and a portion is missing. The data hold roughly 66,000 clones, with roughly 80% observed a single time. The source material was peripheral blood. These receptors were taken from a man between 60 and 75 years old with acute or convalescent COVID-19.

V is TRBV11-2 and J is TRBJ1-1, with TRBD1 identical over 8 bases. The CDR3 is made up of 13 amino acids. Germline values: CDR1 SGHAT, CDR2 FQNNGV. J was trimmed by 11 bases and V by 5 bases; bases with no gene match: 10. The CDR3 sequence is CASSSRQGLWAFF. The CDR3 bases are TGTGCCAGCAGCAGCCGACAGGGGCTGTGGGCTTTCTTT.

The chain joins TRBV18 to TRBJ1-3; the match to TRBD1 covers 10 bases. This CDR3 region has 17 residues. CDR1 and CDR2 (germline): KGHSH, LQKENI. V shed 0 bases and J 0 bases; nucleotides not matched to a gene: 2. DNA of the CDR3: TGTGCCAGCTCACCACCGGGACAGGGGACCTCTGGAAACACCATATATTTT. The encoded protein is CASSPPGQGTSGNTIYF.

The rearrangement links TRBV5-5 to TRBJ1-4, with D uncertain. Trimming cost V 0 bases and J 1 base, with 13 bases left between them. The CDR3 runs to 17 residues. Looked up from germline, CDR1 is SGHKS and CDR2 is YYEKEE (reference sequence). The DNA for the CDR3 is TGTGCCAGCAGCTTGGACAGTTCTTTGGGAACTAATGAAAAACTGTTTTTT. Residues: CASSLDSSLGTNEKLFF.

The chain carries TRBV18 and TRBJ2-1; TRBD1 might be the D (5 bases). The CDR3 is made up of 21 amino acids. The V end was cut by 1 base, the J end by 3 bases, with 28 bases between. CDR1 and CDR2 from the germline V gene are KGHSH and LQKENI. In nucleotides, the CDR3 is TGTGCCAGCTCACCACTCTTGGTGCCGGACACCTCCCCGGTACTCTACAATGAGCAGTTCTTC. Translation: CASSPLLVPDTSPVLYNEQFF.

The chain recombines TRBV27 with TRBJ2-7; TRBD1 agrees at 7 bases. The CDR3 contains 14 residues. The germline CDR1 and CDR2 sequences are MNHEY and SMNVEV (reference sequence). The trim removed 3 bases at V and 5 bases at J, leaving 7 bases unmatched. This chain's CDR3 is CASSLEYQGDEQYF. The CDR3 DNA sequence: TGTGCCAGCAGTTTGGAGTACCAGGGGGACGAGCAGTACTTC.

This clone was seen only a few times. The genes are TRBV7-2 and TRBJ1-1; possible D gene TRBD1, 6 bases. V was clipped by 5 bases and J by 10 bases, with 23 bases between them. The CDR3 is 15 amino acids. Per the germline V gene, CDR1 is SGHTA and CDR2 is FQGNSA. CDR3 sequence reads: CASSPEQGGGSIAFF. Written as DNA, the CDR3 is TGTGCCAGCAGCCCGGAACAGGGAGGGGGGTCGATAGCTTTCTTT.

V and J are TRBV18 and TRBJ2-5; TRBD2 might be the D (6 bases). Germline values: CDR1 KGHSH, CDR2 LQKENI. This CDR3 is built from 13 residues. Trimming removed 6 bases at V and 3 bases at J, with 11 bases between. The CDR3 bases are TGTGCCAGCTCCCTGGCGGGAAAAGAGACCCAGTACTTC. This sequence encodes CASSLAGKETQYF. Full variable domain (remainder filled in from reference TRBV18 and TRBJ2-5): NAGVMQNPRHLVRRRGQEARLRCSPMKGHSHVYWYRQLPEEGLKFMVYLQKENIIDESGMPKERFSAEFPKEGPSILRIQQVVRGDSAAYFCASSLAGKETQYFGPGTRLLVL.

The CDR3 protein is CASSDTGMGKTQYF. CDR3 nucleotide sequence: TGTGCCAGCAGTGATACGGGAATGGGAAAGACCCAGTACTTC. The V and J genes are TRBV2 and TRBJ2-5; a weak D match, TRBD2 (5 bases). CDR3 length: 14 amino acids. Germline V gene sequence: CDR1 SNHLY, CDR2 FYNNEI. Trimming took off 3 bases at V and 6 bases at J, with 14 bases between the two ends.

This chain connects TRBV5-8 to TRBJ2-5; possibly TRBD1 for D (5 bases). Germline CDR1 reads SGHTS; CDR2 reads YDEGEE. The V gene lost 0 bases and the J gene lost 5 bases, with 14 bases spanning the gap. The CDR3 runs to 15 residues. The CDR3 sequence: CASSLVDTLRETQYF. The DNA of the CDR3 is TGTGCCAGCAGCTTGGTGGACACGCTAAGGGAGACCCAGTACTTC.

V usage is TRBV6-2 or TRBV6-3 and J usage is TRBJ1-5; D unresolved. The CDR3 is 14 residues long. V lost 2 bases, J lost 0 bases, and 5 bases lay in between. CDR1 and CDR2 (germline): MNHEY, SVGEGT. The CDR3: CASSYSHSNQPQHF. Written as DNA, the CDR3 is TGTGCCAGCAGTTACAGCCATAGCAATCAGCCCCAGCATTTT.

J is TRBJ1-3 and V is TRBV6-1, with 7 positions matching TRBD1. Germline CDR1 MNHNS, CDR2 SASEGT. J was trimmed by 0 bases and V by 4 bases; bases with no gene match: 9. The CDR3 spans 17 residues. The CDR3 DNA follows: TGTGCCAGCAGTGCTAGACAGGGTCAGAGCTCTGGAAACACCATATATTTT. Protein product: CASSARQGQSSGNTIYF.

The chain recombines TRBV4-3 with TRBJ2-7, with D unclear. V was clipped by 5 bases and J by 1 base, with 9 bases between them. CDR1 and CDR2 from the germline V gene are LGHNA and YSLEER. This CDR3 comprises 13 residues. In DNA, the CDR3 is TGCGCCAGCAGCATTCGTCCGTCCTACGAGCAGTACTTC. Its translation: CASSIRPSYEQYF.

This clone was detected once. Other DNA sequences in this sample translate to the same CDR3. V is TRBV2 and J is TRBJ1-5; weak D call: TRBD1 (5 bases). The germline gives CDR1 SNHLY, CDR2 FYNNEI. V dropped 2 bases and J dropped 7 bases, with 9 bases sitting between them. The CDR3 sequence is 13 residues long. The CDR3 DNA is TGTGCCAGCAGTGAAAGGAGGGACCAGCCCCAGCATTTT. The encoded protein is CASSERRDQPQHF.

This sequence joins TRBV6-1 and TRBJ1-2; 8 bases are a match to TRBD1. CDR1 MNHNS and CDR2 SASEGT come from the germline V gene. The V segment lost 1 base and the J segment 4 bases; nucleotides outside the gene matches: 5. The length of the CDR3 is 15 residues. The CDR3 DNA sequence: TGTGCCAGCAGTGAAGGAGCGGGACAGGTCTATGGCTACACCTTC. Residues: CASSEGAGQVYGYTF.

The V and J genes are TRBV30 and TRBJ2-7; D is perhaps TRBD1 (6 bases). V shed 4 bases and J shed 2 bases, with 12 bases lying between them. Germline CDR1 GTSNPN, CDR2 SVGIG (reference sequence). This CDR3 contains 13 residues. CDR3 sequence reads: CAWIRGVPYEQYF. DNA of the CDR3: TGTGCCTGGATCAGGGGTGTCCCCTACGAGCAGTACTTC. The full variable domain, rest sourced from reference TRBV30 and TRBJ2-7, is SQTIHQWPATLVQPVGSPLSLECTVEGTSNPNLYWYRQAAGRGLQLLFYSVGIGQISSEVPQNLSASRPQDRQFILSSKKLLLSDSGFYLCAWIRGVPYEQYFGPGTRLTVT.

This sequence joins TRBV7-2 and TRBJ2-7; TRBD1 agrees at 9 bases. Germline V gives CDR1 SGHTA, CDR2 FQGNSA. CDR3 length: 15 amino acids. The junction had 5 bases not matched to a gene; V was cut back by 5 bases and J by 0 bases. This chain's CDR3 is CASSNGQGFSYEQYF. CDR3 DNA: TGTGCCAGCAGCAACGGACAGGGGTTCTCCTACGAGCAGTACTTC.

CDR3 sequence reads: CASLGGAGYRAFF. The DNA for the CDR3 is TGTGCCAGCCTGGGAGGGGCGGGCTATCGAGCTTTCTTT. The J gene is TRBJ1-1, the V gene TRBV6-5; D may be TRBD1 (5 bases). The CDR3 contains 13 residues. The germline CDR1 and CDR2 sequences are MNHEY and SVGAGI. Trimming removed 8 bases at V and 10 bases at J, with 20 bases between.